One T cell receptor beta chain is described in this entry. The antigen is not known. The sequenced fragment ends 3 residues before the CDR3 boundary, so the rest is inferred from the germline J gene. This CDR3 region has 14 residues. Trimming stripped 4 bases from V and 1 base from J, with 11 bases between. Looked up from germline, CDR1 is SGDLS and CDR2 is YYNGEE. This sample was taken from a study of T cells in women clearing cervical HPV infection. Study-wide background: Cases: HPV16-related CIN3 or worse on histology, 2 invasive cancers. Case blood was drawn when the lesion was first found; control blood after infection became undetectable. For cases, blood was sampled a median roughly 150 days after lesion detection, interquartile range roughly 80 to 220 days. Broader study findings: CIN3+ cases had significantly higher TCR richness than controls; evenness did not differ.

Repertoires were generated with immunoSEQ multiplex PCR, while TCRdb's copy carries only in-frame clones and drops some. The table lists around 39,000 clones. The sequencing input was blood buffy coat. The clonotype comes from a woman aged 18 to 75 with a cervical HPV16 infection that either progressed to CIN3+ or cleared (not recorded which). The genes are TRBV9 and TRBJ1-1, with a weak D call TRBD1 (5 bases). This chain's CDR3 is CASSPHQGNTEAFF. The DNA read from the CDR3 is TGTGCCAGCAGCCCTCACCAGGGGAACACTGAA.